This TCR beta chain comes out of a study of blood T cell repertoires in COVID-19. Whole-study context: Specimens from acute and convalescent COVID-19 originated in the United States, Italy and Spain. Sources were T cells, B-cell-depleted T cells, or PBMCs; the material itself was cDNA or gDNA.

This clone was seen once. Original analysis: Counts of nucleated cells, estimated from reference gene primer amplification, were obtained. The method was immunoSEQ multiplex PCR; TCRdb's version includes in-frame clones alone and lacks a portion of them. V and J calls and clone size are as listed in that table; D and trimming were resolved from the DNA. The table records 190,000 or so clones, over 75% of them present only once. Sequencing was performed on peripheral blood. The receptor was derived from a woman of 80 years or more with acute or convalescent COVID-19.

The chain's CDR3 is CASSLGANTGELFF. The CDR3 DNA reads as TGTGCCAGCAGCTTAGGAGCGAACACCGGGGAGCTGTTTTTT. The chain combines TRBV7-6 with TRBJ2-2; the D is unclear. Germline CDR1 and CDR2: SGHVS and FNYEAQ. Trimming removed 1 base at V and 0 bases at J, with 3 bases between. The CDR3 sequence is 14 residues long.